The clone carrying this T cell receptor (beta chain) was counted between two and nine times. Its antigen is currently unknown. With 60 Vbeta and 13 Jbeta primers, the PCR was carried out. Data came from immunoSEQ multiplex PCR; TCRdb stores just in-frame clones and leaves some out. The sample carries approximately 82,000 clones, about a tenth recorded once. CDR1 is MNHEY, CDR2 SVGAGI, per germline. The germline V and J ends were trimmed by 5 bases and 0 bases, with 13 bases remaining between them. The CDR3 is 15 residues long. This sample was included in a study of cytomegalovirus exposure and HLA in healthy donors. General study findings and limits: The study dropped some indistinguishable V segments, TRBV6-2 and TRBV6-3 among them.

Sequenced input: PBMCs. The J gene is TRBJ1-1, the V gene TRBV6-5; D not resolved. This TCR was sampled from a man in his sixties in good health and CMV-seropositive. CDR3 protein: CASSTTPTLNTEAFF. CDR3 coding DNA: TGTGCCAGCAGTACGACACCAACCTTGAACACTGAAGCTTTCTTT.